These T cell receptor beta chains were read from a single sample in a study of patients and donors after allogeneic stem cell transplantation. TCRdb re-called the RT-PCR reads with MiXCR, one entry per CDR3 protein. The sample has 200,000 to 250,000 distinct CDR3 sequences; around 41% are singletons. Sequenced sample: blood, either unsorted or a sorted T cell fraction (not recorded which). The receptor set was obtained from a human donor who was either an allogeneic HSCT recipient or a stem cell or donor lymphocyte infusion donor (not recorded which). It is not recorded whose cells these are; they may come from a transplant donor. Each CDR3 is given with its conserved first and last residue. The D gene is left open where the match is weak. Clone size appears in some rows only: once, few, many, or a class for an expanded clone.

D gene | CDR3 length | clone size | J gene | V gene | CDR3 DNA | CDR3 protein
TRBD2 | 16 | - | TRBJ2-2 | TRBV12-3/TRBV12-4 | TGTGCCAGCAGTTGGACTAGCGCTATCTTCCCTGGGGAGCTGTTTTTT | CASSWTSAIFPGELFF
- | 13 | few | TRBJ2-1 | TRBV5-6 | TGTGCCAGCAGCTTGGACATCTACAATGAGCAGTTCTTC | CASSLDIYNEQFF
- | 12 | - | TRBJ1-5 | TRBV12-3/TRBV12-4 | TGTGCCAGCGGGACGGTGCTTCAGCCCCAGCATTTT | CASGTVLQPQHF
- | 12 | - | TRBJ2-7 | TRBV5-1 | TGCGCCAGCAGCGGTCAGGGAGGCGAGCAGTACTTC | CASSGQGGEQYF
- | 16 | - | TRBJ1-5 | TRBV15 | TGTGCCACCAGCAGAGATCGTGGCAGGGGCAATCAGCCCCAGCATTTT | CATSRDRGRGNQPQHF
- | 15 | - | TRBJ1-1 | TRBV7-9 | TGTGCCAGCAGCTTAGTCCGCCAGTTATCCACTGAAGCTTTCTTT | CASSLVRQLSTEAFF
- | 14 | - | TRBJ2-1 | TRBV5-1 | TGCGCCAGCAGCACGGGGGACTGGCACAATGAGCAGTTCTTC | CASSTGDWHNEQFF
- | 14 | - | TRBJ1-6 | TRBV5-5 | TGTGCCAGCAGCGCCACAGTGTATAATTCACCCCTCCACTTT | CASSATVYNSPLHF
- | 16 | - | TRBJ1-2 | TRBV9 | TGTGCCAGCAGCGTAGGTGCGGGGGGACCCAACTATGGCTACACCTTC | CASSVGAGGPNYGYTF
TRBD1 | 14 | - | TRBJ1-2 | TRBV28 | TGTGCCAGCAGTTTACCATTGACAGGGAATGGCTACACCTTC | CASSLPLTGNGYTF
TRBD1 | 13 | few | TRBJ1-1 | TRBV20-1 | TGCAGTGCTAGGAAAGGGGGCCTCACTGAAGCTTTCTTT | CSARKGGLTEAFF
- | 15 | - | TRBJ2-5 | TRBV24-1 | TGTGCCACCAGTGATTTACCGGGCCACTCGGGGACCCAGTACTTC | CATSDLPGHSGTQYF
TRBD2 | 14 | - | TRBJ2-1 | TRBV29-1 | TGCAGCGTTGATCCTGGCGGGGGGGCCTGGGAGCAGTTCTTC | CSVDPGGGAWEQFF
TRBD1 | 15 | few | TRBJ1-6 | TRBV12-3/TRBV12-4 | TGTGCCAGCAGTTTCCAGGGGGTCGGTAATTCACCCCTCCACTTT | CASSFQGVGNSPLHF
- | 14 | - | TRBJ2-7 | TRBV5-1 | TGCGCCAGCAGACTCCAGTCTCGGGTCTACGAGCAGTACTTC | CASRLQSRVYEQYF
TRBD2 | 16 | few | TRBJ2-2 | TRBV10-3 | TGTGCCATCAGCCGACTAGCGGGGGGAAACACCGGGGAGCTGTTTTTT | CAISRLAGGNTGELFF
- | 12 | few | TRBJ1-2 | TRBV20-1 | TGCAGTGGACGGGACGGAAACTATGGCTACACCTTC | CSGRDGNYGYTF